The text below deals with one TCR beta chain. What it binds is not known. Donors in the study were healthy people who gave bone marrow. Per germline, CDR1 MNHNY and CDR2 SVGAGI (reference sequence). This CDR3 has 14 residues. The ends were cut back, 2 bases at V and 4 bases at J, with 11 bases in the middle. Use of 60 Vbeta and 13 Jbeta primers characterized the PCR. Libraries were prepared by immunoSEQ multiplex PCR; TCRdb keeps only in-frame clonotypes and omits some of them. The top ten hold about 7.7% of the sample, which has 180,000 or so clones, roughly 77% seen once. These data originate in a study of cytomegalovirus exposure and HLA in healthy donors. Overall study context: Some 85 million unique TCRs from HLA-typed donors were held in an early data release. Study-level points and caveats: Later on, an analysis found that several of the most significant clusters appeared to be linked to common viral pathogens, which included parvovirus B19.

The source of this sequence is a woman in her thirties or forties in good health and CMV-seropositive. Sequencing was carried out using PBMCs. This chain connects TRBV6-6 to TRBJ2-5; D gene ambiguous. The CDR3 loop is CASSYLRIGETQYF. The CDR3 bases are TGTGCCAGCAGTTACCTGCGGATAGGAGAGACCCAGTACTTC.